This TCR beta chain was sequenced in a study of T cells in Graves' hyperthyroidism and ophthalmopathy. Study-wide background: Initial diagnosis, before any treatment, was when peripheral blood was collected.

CDR1 is SGHTA and CDR2 is FQGNSA in the germline V gene. The CDR3 has 15 residues. V lost 2 bases, J lost 3 bases, and 2 bases stayed unmatched. Overall study results and limits: Before onset, by a median of approximately 5.9 months, the model predicted ophthalmopathy.

Researchers amplified the TCR beta CDR3 regions from RNA transcripts. The HTBI primer set drove a first-round RT-PCR of the TCR CDR3. TCRdb called the multiplex PCR reads again in MiXCR, with one record for every CDR3 protein. The data hold about 400,000 distinct CDR3 sequences, with over 12% observed a single time. This clonotype showed up many times. No antigen is known for it. Fresh peripheral blood, approximately 10 ml, yielded the PBMCs. The chain carries TRBV7-2 and TRBJ2-5; TRBD2 agrees at 11 bases. This TCR came from a man aged 45 to 65 with Graves' ophthalmopathy. Sequenced material: blood. CDR3: CASSLMGLAEETQYF. CDR3 DNA sequence: TGTGCCAGCAGCTTAATGGGACTAGCGGAAGAGACCCAGTACTTC.